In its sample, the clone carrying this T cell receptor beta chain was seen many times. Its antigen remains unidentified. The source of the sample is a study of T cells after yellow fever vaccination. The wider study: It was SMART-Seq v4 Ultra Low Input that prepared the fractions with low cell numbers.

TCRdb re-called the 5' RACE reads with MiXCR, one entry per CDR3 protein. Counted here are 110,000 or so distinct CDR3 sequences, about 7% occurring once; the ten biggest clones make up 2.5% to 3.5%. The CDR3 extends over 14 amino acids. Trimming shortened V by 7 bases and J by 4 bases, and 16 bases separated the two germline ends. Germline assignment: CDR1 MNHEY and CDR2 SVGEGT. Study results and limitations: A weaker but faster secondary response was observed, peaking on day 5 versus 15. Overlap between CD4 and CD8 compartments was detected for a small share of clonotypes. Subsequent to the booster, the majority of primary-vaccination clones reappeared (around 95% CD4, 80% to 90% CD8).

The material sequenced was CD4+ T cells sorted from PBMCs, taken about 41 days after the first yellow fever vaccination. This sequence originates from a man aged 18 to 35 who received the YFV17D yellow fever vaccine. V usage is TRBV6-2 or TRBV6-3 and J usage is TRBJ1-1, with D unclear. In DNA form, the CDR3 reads TGTGCCAGCACTCTTCCGGGAGGTTCCACTGAAGCTTTCTTT. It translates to CASTLPGGSTEAFF.